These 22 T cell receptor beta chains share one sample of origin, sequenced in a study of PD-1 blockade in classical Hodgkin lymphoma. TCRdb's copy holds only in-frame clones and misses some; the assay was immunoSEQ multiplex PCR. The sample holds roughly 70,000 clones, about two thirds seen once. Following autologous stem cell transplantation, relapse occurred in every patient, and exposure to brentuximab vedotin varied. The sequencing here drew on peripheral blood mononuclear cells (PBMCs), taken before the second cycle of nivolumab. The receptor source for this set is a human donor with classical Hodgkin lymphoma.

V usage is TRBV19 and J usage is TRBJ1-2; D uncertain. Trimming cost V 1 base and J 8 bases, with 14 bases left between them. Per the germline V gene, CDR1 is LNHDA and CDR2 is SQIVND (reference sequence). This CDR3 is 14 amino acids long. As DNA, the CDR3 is TGTGCCAGTAGTATAGTGACTGGCCTCAAGGGCTACACCTTC. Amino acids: CASSIVTGLKGYTF.

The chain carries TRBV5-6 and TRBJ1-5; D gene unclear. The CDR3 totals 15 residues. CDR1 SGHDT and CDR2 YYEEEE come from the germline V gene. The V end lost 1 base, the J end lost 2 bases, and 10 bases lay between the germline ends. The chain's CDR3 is CASSLLGSGNQPQHF. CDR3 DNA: TGTGCCAGCAGCTTGCTCGGCAGTGGCAATCAGCCCCAGCATTTT. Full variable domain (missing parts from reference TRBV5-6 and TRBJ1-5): DAGVTQSPTHLIKTRGQQVTLRCSPKSGHDTVSWYQQALGQGPQFIFQYYEEEERQRGNFPDRFSGHQFPNYSSELNVNALLLGDSALYLCASSLLGSGNQPQHFGDGTRLSIL.

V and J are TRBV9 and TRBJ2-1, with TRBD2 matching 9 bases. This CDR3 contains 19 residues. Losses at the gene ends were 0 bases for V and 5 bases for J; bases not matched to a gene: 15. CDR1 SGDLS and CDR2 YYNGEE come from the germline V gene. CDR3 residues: CASSVVAGVLPTLNNEQFF. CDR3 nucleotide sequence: TGTGCCAGCAGCGTAGTAGCGGGGGTACTTCCAACCCTTAACAATGAGCAGTTCTTC.

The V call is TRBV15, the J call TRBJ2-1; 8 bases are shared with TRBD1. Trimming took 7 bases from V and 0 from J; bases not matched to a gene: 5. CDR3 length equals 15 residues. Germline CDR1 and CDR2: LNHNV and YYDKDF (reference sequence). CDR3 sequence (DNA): TGTGCCACCACGAAAGACAGGGGCTCCTACAATGAGCAGTTCTTC. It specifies CATTKDRGSYNEQFF.

The CDR3 region is CASSPNSGRGEETQYF. Written as DNA, the CDR3 is TGTGCCAGCAGTCCGAACTCGGGGAGGGGAGAAGAGACCCAGTACTTC. The V and J genes are TRBV27 and TRBJ2-5, with TRBD2 matching 7 bases. With 5 bases clipped from V and 3 bases from J, the junction kept 12 bases outside the gene matches. The CDR3 is made up of 16 amino acids. Looked up from germline, CDR1 is MNHEY and CDR2 is SMNVEV (reference sequence).

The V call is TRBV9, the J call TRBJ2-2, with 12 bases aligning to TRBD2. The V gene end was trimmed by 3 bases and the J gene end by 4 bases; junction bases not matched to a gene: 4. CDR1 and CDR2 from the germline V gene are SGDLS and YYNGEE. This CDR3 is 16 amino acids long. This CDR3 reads CASSDGLAGTTGELFF. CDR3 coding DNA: TGTGCCAGCAGCGACGGACTAGCGGGGACCACCGGGGAGCTGTTTTTT.

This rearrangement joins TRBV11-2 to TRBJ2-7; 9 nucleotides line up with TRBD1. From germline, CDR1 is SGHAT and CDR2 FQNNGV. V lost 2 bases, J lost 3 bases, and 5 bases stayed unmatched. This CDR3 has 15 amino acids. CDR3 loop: CASSLNQDRGYEQYF. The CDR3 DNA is TGTGCCAGCAGCTTAAATCAGGACAGGGGCTACGAGCAGTACTTC.

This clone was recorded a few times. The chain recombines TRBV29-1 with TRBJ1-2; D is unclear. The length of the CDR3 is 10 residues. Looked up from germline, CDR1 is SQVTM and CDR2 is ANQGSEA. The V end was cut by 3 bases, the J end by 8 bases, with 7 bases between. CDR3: CSVEGGGYTF. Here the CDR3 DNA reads TGCAGCGTTGAGGGTGGAGGCTACACCTTC.

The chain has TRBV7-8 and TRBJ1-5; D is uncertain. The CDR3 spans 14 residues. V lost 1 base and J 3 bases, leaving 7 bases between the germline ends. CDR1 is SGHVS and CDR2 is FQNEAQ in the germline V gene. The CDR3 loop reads CASSLGPSNQPQHF. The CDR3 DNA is TGTGCCAGCAGCTTAGGGCCCTCCAATCAGCCCCAGCATTTT.

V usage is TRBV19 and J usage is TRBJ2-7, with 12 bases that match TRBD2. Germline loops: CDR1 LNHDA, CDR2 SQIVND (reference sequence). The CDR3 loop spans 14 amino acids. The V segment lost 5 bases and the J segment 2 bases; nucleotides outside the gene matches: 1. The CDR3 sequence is CASSRLAGAYEQYF. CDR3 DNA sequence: TGTGCCAGTAGTCGACTAGCGGGAGCCTACGAGCAGTACTTC.

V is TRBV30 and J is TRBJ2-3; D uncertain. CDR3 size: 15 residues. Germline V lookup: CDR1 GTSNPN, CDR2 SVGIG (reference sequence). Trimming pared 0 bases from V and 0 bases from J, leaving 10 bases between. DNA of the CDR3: TGTGCCTGGAGTGTATTAGGGTCTAGCACAGATACGCAGTATTTT. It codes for CAWSVLGSSTDTQYF. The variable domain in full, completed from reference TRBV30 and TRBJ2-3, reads SQTIHQWPATLVQPVGSPLSLECTVEGTSNPNLYWYRQAAGRGLQLLFYSVGIGQISSEVPQNLSASRPQDRQFILSSKKLLLSDSGFYLCAWSVLGSSTDTQYFGPGTRLTVL.

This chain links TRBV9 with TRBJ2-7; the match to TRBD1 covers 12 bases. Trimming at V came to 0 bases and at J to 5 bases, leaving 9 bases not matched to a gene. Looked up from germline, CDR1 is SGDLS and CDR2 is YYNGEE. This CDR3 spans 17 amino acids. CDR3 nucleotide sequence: TGTGCCAGCAGCGTAGGTGTAGGGACAGGGGGCGGGAACGAGCAGTACTTC. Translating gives CASSVGVGTGGGNEQYF.

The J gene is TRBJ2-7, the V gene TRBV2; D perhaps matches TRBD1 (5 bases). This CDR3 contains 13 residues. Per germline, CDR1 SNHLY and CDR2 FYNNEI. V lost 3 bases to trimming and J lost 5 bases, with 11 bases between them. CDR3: CASSDRVRDEQYF. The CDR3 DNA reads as TGTGCCAGCAGTGACAGGGTTAGGGACGAGCAGTACTTC.

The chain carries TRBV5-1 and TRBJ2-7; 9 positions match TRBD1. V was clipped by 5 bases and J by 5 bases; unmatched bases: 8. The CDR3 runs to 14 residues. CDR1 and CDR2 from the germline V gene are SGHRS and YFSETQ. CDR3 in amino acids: CASRAGTGLHEQYF. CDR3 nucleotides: TGCGCCAGCAGGGCCGGGACAGGGCTACACGAGCAGTACTTC.

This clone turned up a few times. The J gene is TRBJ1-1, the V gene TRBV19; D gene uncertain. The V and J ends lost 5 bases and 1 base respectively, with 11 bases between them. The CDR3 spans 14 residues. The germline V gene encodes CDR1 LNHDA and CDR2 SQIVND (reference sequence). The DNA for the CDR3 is TGTGCCAGTAGTCCTTGGACGGGGAACACTGAAGCTTTCTTT. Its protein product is CASSPWTGNTEAFF.

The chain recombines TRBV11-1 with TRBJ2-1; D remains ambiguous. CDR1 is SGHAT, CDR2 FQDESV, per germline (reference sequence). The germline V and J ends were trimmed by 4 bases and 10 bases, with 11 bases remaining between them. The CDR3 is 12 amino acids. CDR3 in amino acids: CASSSVWWEQFF. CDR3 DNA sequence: TGTGCCAGCAGCTCAGTGTGGTGGGAGCAGTTCTTC. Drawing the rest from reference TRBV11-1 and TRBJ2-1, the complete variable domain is EAEVAQSPRYKITEKSQAVAFWCDPISGHATLYWYRQILGQGPELLVQFQDESVVDDSQLPKDRFSAERLKGVDSTLKIQPAELGDSAMYLCASSSVWWEQFFGPGTRLTVL.

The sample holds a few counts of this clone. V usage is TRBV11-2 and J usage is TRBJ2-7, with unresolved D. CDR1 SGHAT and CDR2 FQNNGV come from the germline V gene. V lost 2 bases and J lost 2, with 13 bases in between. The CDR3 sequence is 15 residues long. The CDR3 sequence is CASSLTAGQTYEQYF. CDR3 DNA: TGTGCCAGCAGCTTAACGGCAGGCCAAACCTACGAGCAGTACTTC. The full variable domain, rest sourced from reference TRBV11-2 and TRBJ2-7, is EAGVAQSPRYKIIEKRQSVAFWCNPISGHATLYWYQQILGQGPKLLIQFQNNGVVDDSQLPKDRFSAERLKGVDSTLKIQPAKLEDSAVYLCASSLTAGQTYEQYFGPGTRLTVT.

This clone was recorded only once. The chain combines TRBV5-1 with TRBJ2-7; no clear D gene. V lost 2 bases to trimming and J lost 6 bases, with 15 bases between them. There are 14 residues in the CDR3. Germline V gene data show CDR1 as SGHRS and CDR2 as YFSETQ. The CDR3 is CASSFKSPFVEQYF. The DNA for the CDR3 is TGCGCCAGCAGCTTCAAATCCCCGTTCGTCGAGCAGTACTTC.

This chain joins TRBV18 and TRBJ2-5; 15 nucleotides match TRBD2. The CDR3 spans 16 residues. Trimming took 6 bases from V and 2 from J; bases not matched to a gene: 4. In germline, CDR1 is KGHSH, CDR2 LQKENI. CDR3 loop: CASSHGLAGGQETQYF. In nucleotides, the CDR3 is TGTGCCAGCTCCCACGGACTAGCGGGAGGGCAAGAGACCCAGTACTTC.

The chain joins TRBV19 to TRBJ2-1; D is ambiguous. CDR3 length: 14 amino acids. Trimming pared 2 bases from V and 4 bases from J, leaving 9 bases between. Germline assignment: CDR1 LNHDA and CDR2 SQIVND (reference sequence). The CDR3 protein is CASSIPLGYNEQFF. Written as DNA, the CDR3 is TGTGCCAGTAGTATACCCCTAGGGTACAATGAGCAGTTCTTC.

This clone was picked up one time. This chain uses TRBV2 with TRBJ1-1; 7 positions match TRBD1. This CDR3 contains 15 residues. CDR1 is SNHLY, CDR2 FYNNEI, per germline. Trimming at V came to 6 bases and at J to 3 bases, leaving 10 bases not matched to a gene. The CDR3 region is CASRLEGASDTEAFF. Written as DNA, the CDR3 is TGTGCCAGCAGGTTGGAGGGGGCGTCGGACACTGAAGCTTTCTTT.

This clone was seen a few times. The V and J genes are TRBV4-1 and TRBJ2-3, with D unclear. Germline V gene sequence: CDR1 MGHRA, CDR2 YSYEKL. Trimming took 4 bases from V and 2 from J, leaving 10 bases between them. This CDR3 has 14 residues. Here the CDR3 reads CASSPVGITDTQYF. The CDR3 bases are TGCGCCAGCAGCCCTGTAGGGATCACAGATACGCAGTATTTT.